The next 10 T cell receptor beta chains were all read from a single sample in a study of response to subunit inactivated influenza vaccine. Using its own MiXCR run on the RT-PCR reads, TCRdb lists one record per CDR3 protein. The sample includes around 190,000 distinct CDR3 sequences, around 8.8% of them seen just once. Sequencing used non-naive T cells sorted from PBMCs, obtained on the day of vaccination. The receptor source for this set is a man between 45 and 60 years old who received an inactivated influenza vaccine.

The chain is built from TRBV3-1 and TRBJ2-2, with D possibly matching TRBD2 (7 bases). Germline V gene lookup returns CDR1 LGHDT and CDR2 YNNKEL (reference sequence). The V and J ends lost 6 bases and 5 bases respectively, with 16 bases between them. CDR3 size: 15 residues. In nucleotides, the CDR3 is TGTGCCAGCAGGAGGGGGGGTCTTGAGACCGGGGAGCTGTTTTTT. Protein sequence: CASRRGGLETGELFF.

This clonotype was counted many times. This chain links TRBV5-1 with TRBJ2-7; TRBD1 might be the D (6 bases). The CDR3 totals 13 residues. From germline, CDR1 is SGHRS and CDR2 YFSETQ. The germline V and J ends were trimmed by 1 base and 6 bases, with 11 bases remaining between them. The CDR3 loop is CASSLMGAGEQYF. CDR3 DNA: TGCGCCAGCAGCTTGATGGGGGCGGGCGAGCAGTACTTC.

This clonotype was seen a handful of times. The chain has TRBV7-3 and TRBJ2-1; D is unclear. Germline V gives CDR1 SGHTA, CDR2 FQGTGA. This CDR3 is built from 13 residues. V was pared by 5 bases and J by 9 bases, with 14 bases between. CDR3 in DNA: TGTGCCAGCAGCCCGACTCCAGCGTCTGAGCAGTTCTTC. Residues: CASSPTPASEQFF.

CDR3 amino acids: CASRLGGNNEQFF. In nucleotides, the CDR3 is TGTGCCAGCCGGTTGGGCGGCAACAATGAGCAGTTCTTC. This chain uses TRBV28 with TRBJ2-1; D is undetermined. CDR1 is MDHEN and CDR2 is SYDVKM in the germline V gene. Trimming took 8 bases from V and 5 from J, leaving 13 bases between them. This CDR3 is 13 amino acids long. Combining the CDR3 with reference TRBV28 and TRBJ2-1 gives the whole variable domain DVKVTQSSRYLVKRTGEKVFLECVQDMDHENMFWYRQDPGLGLRLIYFSYDVKMKEKGDIPEGYSVSREKKERFSLILESASTNQTSMYLCASRLGGNNEQFFGPGTRLTVL.

This clonotype was counted a few times. CDR3 in amino acids: CSVEVGDNSPLHF. The CDR3 DNA reads as TGCAGCGTTGAAGTGGGGGATAATTCACCCCTCCACTTT. The chain uses TRBV29-1 and TRBJ1-6, with TRBD1 as a possible D gene (5 bases). Trimming pared 1 base from V and 5 bases from J, leaving 6 bases between. The CDR3 has 13 amino acids. Germline V gene lookup returns CDR1 SQVTM and CDR2 ANQGSEA.

This clonotype was counted a few times. V is TRBV4-2 and J is TRBJ2-1, with D tentatively TRBD1 (5 bases). The CDR3 has 13 residues. The V end lost 0 bases, the J end lost 8 bases, and 8 bases lay between the germline ends. Germline V CDR1 and CDR2: LGHNA, YNFKEQ. CDR3 nucleotides: TGTGCCAGCAGCCAAGACAGGGCTGATGAGCAGTTCTTC. It specifies CASSQDRADEQFF.

This clonotype was seen only a few times. V gene TRBV24-1 combines with J gene TRBJ1-5, with TRBD1 matching 11 bases. The V gene's germline CDR1 is KGHDR and CDR2 SFDVKD. This CDR3 has 14 amino acids. V gave up 4 bases and J gave up 11 bases; unmatched junction bases: 6. The CDR3 nucleotides read TGTGCCACCAGTGAATCCGGGACAGGGGGAGCCCAGCATTTT. It is translated as CATSESGTGGAQHF.

This clonotype was observed a few times. The chain combines TRBV4-3 with TRBJ1-4, with 9 bases identical to TRBD1. The CDR3 runs 14 residues. Trimming cost V 4 bases and J 7 bases; bases outside gene matches: 4. CDR1 and CDR2 (germline): LGHNA, YSLEER. CDR3 sequence reads: CASSPGQGSEKLFF. CDR3 coding DNA: TGCGCCAGCAGCCCCGGACAGGGGTCTGAAAAACTGTTTTTT.

This clonotype was counted ten times or more. The chain has TRBV12-3 or TRBV12-4 and TRBJ2-1, with 14 bases aligning to TRBD2. The CDR3 spans 18 residues. CDR3 coding DNA: TGTGCAGTGACTGCCGGGACTAGCGGGAGAGGCTCCTACAATGAGCAGTTCTTC. This translates into CAVTAGTSGRGSYNEQFF.

The CDR3 coding sequence is TGTGCCAGCAGCGAAGCAGCGGGAGGTATAGATACGCAGTATTTT. This translates into CASSEAAGGIDTQYF. The rearrangement uses TRBV9 and TRBJ2-3, with 9 bases matching TRBD2. This CDR3 is 15 amino acids long. Germline CDR1 is SGDLS and CDR2 is YYNGEE. After removal of 3 bases from V and 5 bases from J, the junction contained 7 bases not matched to a gene.